The 31 T cell receptor beta chains in this list originate from one sample, sequenced in a study of cytomegalovirus exposure and HLA in healthy donors. The study ran its PCR with 60 Vbeta and 13 Jbeta primers. TCRdb's table, derived via immunoSEQ multiplex PCR, lists solely in-frame clones and lacks some. The table includes approximately 44,000 clones, around 90% detected once. Sequencing was done on a sample of PBMCs. The receptors here all came from a woman aged 35 to 49 in good health and CMV-seropositive.

The chain joins TRBV6-6 to TRBJ1-1; a possible D gene is TRBD1 (6 bases). The CDR3 has 15 amino acids. Per germline, CDR1 MNHNY and CDR2 SVGAGI (reference sequence). Trimming pared 6 bases from V and 0 bases from J, leaving 14 bases between. The DNA of the CDR3 is TGTGCCAGCAGCCCTTTTCAGGGGCTGAACACTGAAGCTTTCTTT. Amino acid sequence: CASSPFQGLNTEAFF.

The rearrangement joins TRBV19 to TRBJ2-1; D possibly corresponds to TRBD1 (6 bases). Trimming removed 8 bases at V and 8 bases at J, with 22 bases between. CDR3 length: 15 residues. Germline loops: CDR1 LNHDA, CDR2 SQIVND (reference sequence). Here the CDR3 reads CASGPLRGGGDEQFF. The CDR3, as DNA: TGTGCCAGTGGTCCCCTAAGAGGGGGTGGTGATGAGCAGTTCTTC.

This rearrangement joins TRBV6-4 to TRBJ2-1; 10 bases fit TRBD1. Germline CDR1 MRHNA, CDR2 SNTAGT. The CDR3 runs 19 residues. Trimming at V came to 4 bases and at J to 1 base, leaving 13 bases not matched to a gene. The CDR3 sequence: CASSVIGIRDRGSYNEQFF. The CDR3 DNA is TGTGCCAGCAGTGTCATTGGTATTAGGGACAGGGGATCCTACAATGAGCAGTTCTTC.

V and J are TRBV7-9 and TRBJ2-7, with a weak D call TRBD1 (5 bases). CDR1 SEHNR and CDR2 FQNEAQ come from the germline V gene (reference sequence). V shed 4 bases and J shed 3 bases, with 16 bases lying between them. This CDR3 is built from 15 residues. As DNA, the CDR3 is TGTGCCAGCAGCTCCATCCAGGGATTACACTACGAGCAGTACTTC. Its translation: CASSSIQGLHYEQYF. Together with reference TRBV7-9 and TRBJ2-7, the CDR3 gives the full variable domain: DTGVSQNPRHKITKRGQNVTFRCDPISEHNRLYWYRQTLGQGPEFLTYFQNEAQLEKSRLLSDRFSAERPKGSFSTLEIQRTEQGDSAMYLCASSSIQGLHYEQYFGPGTRLTVT.

The chain carries TRBV7-2 and TRBJ2-2, with D perhaps matching TRBD1 (5 bases). CDR1 SGHTA and CDR2 FQGNSA come from the germline V gene. The V end was cut by 1 base, the J end by 1 base, with 10 bases between. This CDR3 comprises 16 residues. CDR3 region: CASSLGGGKNTGELFF. The CDR3 DNA is TGTGCCAGCAGCTTAGGGGGCGGTAAGAACACCGGGGAGCTGTTTTTT.

The rearrangement uses TRBV9 and TRBJ1-5; D may be TRBD1 (6 bases). The CDR3 is made up of 13 amino acids. CDR1 and CDR2 from the germline V gene are SGDLS and YYNGEE. Trimming removed 3 bases at V and 6 bases at J, with 10 bases between. This CDR3 reads CASSERGGQPQHF. CDR3 DNA sequence: TGTGCCAGCAGCGAAAGGGGGGGTCAGCCCCAGCATTTT.

CDR3 region: CASSPTPGGLREGYTF. For the CDR3, the DNA is TGTGCCAGCAGCCCAACTCCAGGGGGATTAAGGGAAGGCTACACCTTC. This chain joins TRBV14 and TRBJ1-2; 7 nucleotides match TRBD1. The CDR3 is 16 amino acids. Losses at the gene ends were 4 bases for V and 8 bases for J; bases not matched to a gene: 16. CDR1 SGHDN and CDR2 FVKESK come from the germline V gene.

The chain links TRBV4-2 to TRBJ2-4, with D perhaps TRBD1 (6 bases). Germline values: CDR1 LGHNA, CDR2 YNFKEQ. The CDR3 totals 15 residues. The V and J ends lost 0 bases and 4 bases respectively, with 10 bases between them. The CDR3 here is CASSQDWTAKNIQYF. In nucleotides, the CDR3 is TGTGCCAGCAGCCAAGATTGGACAGCGAAAAACATTCAGTACTTC.

The V gene is TRBV6-5, the J gene TRBJ2-7, with TRBD1 matching over 7 bases. Germline CDR1 reads MNHEY; CDR2 reads SVGAGI. The junction had 4 bases not matched to a gene; V was cut back by 6 bases and J by 5 bases. CDR3 length: 12 residues. CDR3 in DNA: TGTGCCAGCAGGGGAACAGGGGACGAGCAGTACTTC. Its protein is CASRGTGDEQYF.

The rearrangement uses TRBV6-1 and TRBJ1-2, with 10 nucleotides matching TRBD1. The germline V gene encodes CDR1 MNHNS and CDR2 SASEGT. Germline trimming cut 1 base from V and 4 bases from J; bases unmatched to any gene: 6. The CDR3 contains 16 residues. As DNA, the CDR3 is TGTGCCAGCAGTGAAGGAAGGGGACAGGGGATCTATGGCTACACCTTC. It is translated as CASSEGRGQGIYGYTF.

The chain has TRBV18 and TRBJ1-2; the match to TRBD1 covers 8 bases. CDR3 length equals 13 residues. In germline, CDR1 is KGHSH, CDR2 LQKENI. The V gene end was trimmed by 3 bases and the J gene end by 3 bases; junction bases not matched to a gene: 0. In DNA, the CDR3 is TGTGCCAGCTCACCGGACAGGGACTATGGCTACACCTTC. It translates to CASSPDRDYGYTF.

Written as DNA, the CDR3 is TGTGCCAGCAGCTTGGGACTAGCGGGGTACGAGCAGTACTTC. Its protein product is CASSLGLAGYEQYF. V usage is TRBV7-2 and J usage is TRBJ2-7, with 13 nucleotides matching TRBD2. Germline lookup yields CDR1 SGHTA and CDR2 FQGNSA. The CDR3 consists of 14 residues. V was clipped by 3 bases and J by 4 bases; unmatched bases: 0.

In its sample, this clone was seen once. This chain uses TRBV6-1 with TRBJ2-6; no reliable D call. The V gene lost 8 bases and the J gene lost 0 bases, with 8 bases spanning the gap. Germline CDR1 reads MNHNS; CDR2 reads SASEGT. CDR3 size: 14 residues. The CDR3 region is CASVKSSGANVLTF. CDR3 bases: TGTGCCAGCGTGAAGAGCTCTGGGGCCAACGTCCTGACTTTC.

The chain employs TRBV27 and TRBJ2-5, with D perhaps TRBD1 (6 bases). The DNA end favors TRBJ2-7, so the J call may be wrong. Germline CDR1 reads MNHEY; CDR2 reads SMNVEV (reference sequence). The CDR3 is 15 residues long. The CDR3 loop reads CASSRHLDRPYEQYF. The CDR3 bases are TGTGCCAGCAGCCGACACCTGGACAGACCCTACGAGCAGTACTTC.

The rearrangement links TRBV6-1 to TRBJ1-5, with unresolved D. This CDR3 comprises 14 residues. The V gene lost 1 base and the J gene lost 4 bases, with 8 bases spanning the gap. Germline CDR1 is MNHNS and CDR2 is SASEGT. In nucleotides, the CDR3 is TGTGCCAGCAGTGAAGGAACAGAGAATCAGCCCCAGCATTTT. Protein product: CASSEGTENQPQHF.

This sequence joins TRBV11-3 and TRBJ2-3; the match to TRBD1 covers 8 bases. Germline loops: CDR1 SGHNT, CDR2 YENEEA. Trimming cost V 1 base and J 5 bases; bases outside gene matches: 5. This CDR3 region has 15 residues. This CDR3 reads CASSLGPQGGDTQYF. The CDR3 DNA sequence: TGTGCCAGCAGCTTAGGCCCACAGGGGGGAGATACGCAGTATTTT.

The rearrangement links TRBV6-5 to TRBJ1-5; D remains ambiguous. Per germline, CDR1 MNHEY and CDR2 SVGAGI. The CDR3 is 14 residues long. V was pared by 2 bases and J by 4 bases, with 9 bases between. CDR3 sequence (DNA): TGTGCCAGCAGTTACAAGCCCGATAATCAGCCCCAGCATTTT. It codes for CASSYKPDNQPQHF.

The chain recombines TRBV21-1 with TRBJ2-3; the D segment call TRBD2 is taken from the table without a DNA check. TRBV21-1 is annotated as a pseudogene. The CDR3 loop spans 17 amino acids. CDR3 residues: CAIIASGTPREGDTQYF. CDR3 bases: TGTGCCATAATTGCTAGCGGGACCCCTCGGGAGGGTGATACGCAGTATTTT.

V usage is TRBV19 and J usage is TRBJ2-7; TRBD2 aligns across 7 bases. The CDR3 runs to 15 residues. The germline V gene encodes CDR1 LNHDA and CDR2 SQIVND (reference sequence). Unmatched junction bases numbered 12, after V lost 7 bases and J lost 3 bases. The CDR3: CASKSQAGLHYEQYF. In DNA, the CDR3 is TGTGCCAGTAAGTCCCAGGCGGGACTACACTACGAGCAGTACTTC.

V gene TRBV30 combines with J gene TRBJ2-1; 9 bases map to TRBD2. The CDR3 sequence is 17 residues long. Germline V gives CDR1 GTSNPN, CDR2 SVGIG (reference sequence). Losses at the gene ends were 2 bases for V and 4 bases for J; bases not matched to a gene: 12. The CDR3 loop is CAWSPLGVSGRYNEQFF. CDR3 sequence (DNA): TGTGCCTGGAGTCCCCTGGGAGTCAGCGGGAGGTACAATGAGCAGTTCTTC.

Concerning this clone: Other DNA sequences from this sample encode an identical CDR3 as well. CDR3 residues: CASSYSETNPNTEAFF. In DNA form, the CDR3 reads TGCGCCAGCAGCTACTCTGAGACAAACCCTAACACTGAAGCTTTCTTT. The chain uses TRBV5-1 and TRBJ1-1; no definite D call. The CDR3 has 16 amino acids. Germline values: CDR1 SGHRS, CDR2 YFSETQ. Trimming stripped 3 bases from V and 2 bases from J, with 17 bases between.

The chain recombines TRBV6-1 with TRBJ1-1; D is undetermined. The CDR3 length is 13 residues. Trimming pared 6 bases from V and 1 base from J, leaving 9 bases between. Germline loops: CDR1 MNHNS, CDR2 SASEGT. CDR3 in amino acids: CASSQQRNTEAFF. As DNA, the CDR3 is TGTGCCAGCAGCCAACAGAGGAACACTGAAGCTTTCTTT.

V usage is TRBV20-1 and J usage is TRBJ2-7; possibly TRBD1 for D (5 bases). CDR1 DFQATT and CDR2 SNEGSKA come from the germline V gene (reference sequence). The CDR3 contains 11 residues. V lost 5 bases and J lost 3, with 8 bases in between. Written as DNA, the CDR3 is TGCAGTGCTTATCAGGGCTACGAGCAGTACTTC. It codes for CSAYQGYEQYF.

In DNA form, the CDR3 reads TGTGCCAGCAGCTTTTCCTATCAGCCCCAGCATTTT. This sequence encodes CASSFSYQPQHF. The rearrangement uses TRBV7-9 and TRBJ1-5; the D is unclear. Germline lookup yields CDR1 SEHNR and CDR2 FQNEAQ (reference sequence). Trimming removed 3 bases at V and 5 bases at J, with 5 bases between. The CDR3 sequence is 12 residues long.

This clone appeared a single time. This rearrangement joins TRBV25-1 to TRBJ2-3, with a possible D match to TRBD1 (6 bases). The CDR3 consists of 15 residues. V lost 3 bases to trimming and J lost 2 bases, with 12 bases between them. CDR1 is MGHDK and CDR2 is SYGVNS in the germline V gene. The CDR3 region has the DNA TGTGCCAGCAGTGACTTCGGACAGAACACAGATACGCAGTATTTT. Its protein is CASSDFGQNTDTQYF.

V usage is TRBV15 and J usage is TRBJ1-5, with 9 bases aligning to TRBD1. Germline V lookup: CDR1 LNHNV, CDR2 YYDKDF (reference sequence). V dropped 4 bases and J dropped 6; count of bases not matched to a gene: 10. The CDR3 totals 16 residues. CDR3 protein: CATSTPGQGNGQPQHF. The CDR3 DNA reads as TGTGCCACCAGCACTCCGGGACAGGGTAACGGTCAGCCCCAGCATTTT.

This chain uses TRBV18 with TRBJ2-1; the match to TRBD2 covers 10 bases. The CDR3 covers 16 residues. Looked up from germline, CDR1 is KGHSH and CDR2 is LQKENI. Germline trimming cut 3 bases from V and 4 bases from J; bases unmatched to any gene: 6. The CDR3 DNA is TGTGCCAGCTCACCCGAGCGGGGGGGCCGGTACAATGAGCAGTTCTTC. Residues: CASSPERGGRYNEQFF.

The chain joins TRBV7-3 to TRBJ2-1; the match to TRBD2 covers 11 bases. The CDR3 contains 15 residues. With V trimmed by 5 bases and J by 7 bases, 7 bases remained unmatched. Germline CDR1 is SGHTA and CDR2 is FQGTGA. The CDR3 DNA reads as TGTGCCAGCAGCCCGAGACTAGCGGGACTGAATGAGCAGTTCTTC. Amino acids: CASSPRLAGLNEQFF. Complete variable domain (other parts from reference TRBV7-3 and TRBJ2-1): GAGVSQTPSNKVTEKGKYVELRCDPISGHTALYWYRQSLGQGPEFLIYFQGTGAADDSGLPNDRFFAVRPEGSVSTLKIQRTERGDSAVYLCASSPRLAGLNEQFFGPGTRLTVL.

J is TRBJ1-1 and V is TRBV11-2; D is possibly TRBD1 (6 bases). This CDR3 spans 13 amino acids. The V end was cut by 5 bases, the J end by 1 base, with 8 bases between. Germline CDR1 is SGHAT and CDR2 is FQNNGV. For the CDR3, the DNA is TGTGCCAGCAGCCTGACAGGGAACACTGAAGCTTTCTTT. Amino acid sequence: CASSLTGNTEAFF. Full variable domain (missing parts from reference TRBV11-2 and TRBJ1-1): EAGVAQSPRYKIIEKRQSVAFWCNPISGHATLYWYQQILGQGPKLLIQFQNNGVVDDSQLPKDRFSAERLKGVDSTLKIQPAKLEDSAVYLCASSLTGNTEAFFGQGTRLTVV.

V gene TRBV7-6 combines with J gene TRBJ1-5; 8 bases are a match to TRBD1. The length of the CDR3 is 15 residues. Germline V gene sequence: CDR1 SGHVS, CDR2 FNYEAQ. The ends lost 1 base at V and 6 bases at J; junction bases unmatched: 5. CDR3 DNA sequence: TGTGCCAGCAGCTTAGGGGCAGGGGGCGTTCAGCCCCAGCATTTT. As protein: CASSLGAGGVQPQHF.

The chain links TRBV7-8 to TRBJ2-1, with D maybe TRBD2 (5 bases). The CDR3 is 13 residues long. Germline values: CDR1 SGHVS, CDR2 FQNEAQ. Trimming shortened V by 5 bases and J by 4 bases, and 9 bases separated the two germline ends. CDR3 sequence: CASSIGLYNEQFF. The CDR3 DNA reads TGTGCCAGCAGCATCGGACTGTACAATGAGCAGTTCTTC. The variable domain in full, with the rest retrieved from reference TRBV7-8 and TRBJ2-1, is GAGVSQSPRYKVAKRGQDVALRCDPISGHVSLFWYQQALGQGPEFLTYFQNEAQLDKSGLPSDRFFAERPEGSVSTLKIQRTQQEDSAVYLCASSIGLYNEQFFGPGTRLTVL.